The source of this TCR beta chain is a study of cytomegalovirus exposure and HLA in healthy donors. V shed 8 bases, J shed 5 bases, and the junction held 11 bases outside the gene matches. This CDR3 comprises 16 residues. Germline CDR1 reads SNHLY; CDR2 reads FYNNEI. As to this clone: Its antigen remains unknown.

Use of 60 Vbeta and 13 Jbeta primers characterized the PCR. Clones were sequenced by immunoSEQ multiplex PCR, and TCRdb holds only the in-frame ones, with some missing. The table lists about 180,000 clones, less than 80% of them singletons, with about 0.72% in the top ten. Study findings and constraints: Accounts indicate the classifier identified cytomegalovirus status with strong specificity and sensitivity. Certain indistinguishable V segments, among them TRBV6-2 and TRBV6-3, were excluded.

Sequenced material: PBMCs. The TCR comes from a woman aged 40 to 50 in good health and CMV-seronegative. The chain links TRBV2 to TRBJ2-3, with 12 bases identical to TRBD2. CDR3 region: CASADRLAGVVDTQYF. CDR3 DNA sequence: TGTGCCAGCGCCGACCGACTAGCGGGAGTAGTAGATACGCAGTATTTT.